This section outlines one T cell receptor beta chain sequence together with its context. Its specificity is not known. Germline assignment: CDR1 MNHEY and CDR2 SVGAGI. This CDR3 spans 13 amino acids. The J segment lost 6 bases and the V segment lost 8 bases, leaving 3 bases of the junction unmatched. The sample comes from a study of beta chain features in type 1 diabetes. Findings and limits, study-wide: All four CD4+ subsets of Type 1 diabetes patients contained TCRB CDR3s that were moderately but significantly shorter. In the patient group, naive, central memory and Treg TCRB repertoires seemed more alike than in the healthy donor group. High TCR expression in some cells could lead to their over-representation in cDNA sequencing.

Expressed TCRB transcripts were sequenced because the entire RNA isolate underwent reverse transcription. Mean read depth for naive, central memory and regulatory T cell samples was several million reads. Produced via immunoSEQ multiplex PCR; TCRdb's table is partial and in-frame only. The repertoire holds 300,000 to 350,000 clones, roughly 14% seen once, with roughly 0.015% in the top ten. Sequencing was performed on naive CD4+ T cells from blood. The clonotype was recovered from a woman aged 18-30 years with type 1 diabetes. The V gene is TRBV6-5, the J gene TRBJ2-1, with 11 bases aligning to TRBD2. This CDR3 is CASHSGRGNEQFF. The CDR3 DNA sequence: TGTGCCAGCCATAGCGGGAGGGGCAATGAGCAGTTCTTC.